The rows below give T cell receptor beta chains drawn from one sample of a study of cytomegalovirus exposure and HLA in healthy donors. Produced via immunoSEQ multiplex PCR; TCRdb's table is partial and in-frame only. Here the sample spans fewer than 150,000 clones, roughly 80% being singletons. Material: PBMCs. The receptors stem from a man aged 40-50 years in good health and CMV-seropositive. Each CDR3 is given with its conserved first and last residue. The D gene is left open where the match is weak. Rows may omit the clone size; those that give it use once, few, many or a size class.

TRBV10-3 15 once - CAISEQGKAEETQYF
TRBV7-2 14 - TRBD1 CASSSDRGQETQYF
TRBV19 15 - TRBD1 CASSFGTGDNQPQHF
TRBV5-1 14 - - CASSLETVLDEQYF
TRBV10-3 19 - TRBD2 CAISARGLAGGGSSYEQYF
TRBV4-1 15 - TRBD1 CASSRGQGAINEQFF
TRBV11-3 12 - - CASSSRSYEQFF
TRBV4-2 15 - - CASSQGATTTYGYTF
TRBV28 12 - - CASTLSGNEQFF
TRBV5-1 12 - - CASSTGYTEAFF
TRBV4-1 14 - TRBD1 CASSQDGGGLGAFF
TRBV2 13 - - CASSPTASYEQYF
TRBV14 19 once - CASSQERDIIPGGTDTQYF
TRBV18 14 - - CASSPPGLPYEQYF
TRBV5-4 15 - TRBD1 CASSLVGTGELKPSF
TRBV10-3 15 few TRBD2 CAISDGGGASYEQYF
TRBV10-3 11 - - CAMGQQETQYF
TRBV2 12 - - CASIPGAYEQYF
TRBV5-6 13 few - CASSLIRNTEAFF
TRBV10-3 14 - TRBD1 CAIGQALLNTEAFF
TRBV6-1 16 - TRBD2 CASSAVAGGLGETQYF
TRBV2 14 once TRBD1 CAGTGGEVFPEAFF
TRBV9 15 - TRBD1 CASSQGQSYNSPLHF
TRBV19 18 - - CASSIVAGQGFLNYGYTF
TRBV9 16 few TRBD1 CASSGGQGYPGNTIYF
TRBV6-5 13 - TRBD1 CASSWTGNTEAFF
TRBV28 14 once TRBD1 CASSPGQGFNEQYF
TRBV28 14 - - CASSPHRSSYEQYF
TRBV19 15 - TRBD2 CASRTSGGGTDTQYF
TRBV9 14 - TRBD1 CASSATGPTGELFF
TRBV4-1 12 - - CASSPEGDTQYF
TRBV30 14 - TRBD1 CAWSVRQGTQPQHF
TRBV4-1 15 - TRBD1 CASSQDSTGNEKLFF
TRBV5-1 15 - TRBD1 CASSLEGQGFHEQYF
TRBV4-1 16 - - CASSQDHRESSYEQYF
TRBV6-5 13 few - CASSRRGAGGYTF
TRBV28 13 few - CASSSQMNTEAFF
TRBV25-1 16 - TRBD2 CASRLAVLPLGGEQFF
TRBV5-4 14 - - CASSVPGITDTQYF
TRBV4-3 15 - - CASSQDKGGNQPQHF